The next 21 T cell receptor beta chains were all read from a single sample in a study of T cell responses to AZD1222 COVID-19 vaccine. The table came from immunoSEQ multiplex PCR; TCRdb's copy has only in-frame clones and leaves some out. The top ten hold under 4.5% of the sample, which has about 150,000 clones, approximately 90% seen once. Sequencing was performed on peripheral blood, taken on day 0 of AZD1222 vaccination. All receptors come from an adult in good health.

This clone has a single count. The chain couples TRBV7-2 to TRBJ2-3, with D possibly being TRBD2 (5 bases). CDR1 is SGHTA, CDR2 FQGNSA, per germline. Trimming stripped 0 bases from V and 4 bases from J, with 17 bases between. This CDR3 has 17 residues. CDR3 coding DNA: TGTGCCAGCAGCTTAGCTCAATCGGGATTAATCTCAGATACGCAGTATTTT. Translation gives CASSLAQSGLISDTQYF.

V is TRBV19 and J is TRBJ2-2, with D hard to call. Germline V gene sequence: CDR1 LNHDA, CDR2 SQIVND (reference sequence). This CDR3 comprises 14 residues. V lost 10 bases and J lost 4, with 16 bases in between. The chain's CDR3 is CATKIDTSTGELFF. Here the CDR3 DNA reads TGTGCCACCAAGATAGACACCAGCACCGGGGAGCTGTTTTTT.

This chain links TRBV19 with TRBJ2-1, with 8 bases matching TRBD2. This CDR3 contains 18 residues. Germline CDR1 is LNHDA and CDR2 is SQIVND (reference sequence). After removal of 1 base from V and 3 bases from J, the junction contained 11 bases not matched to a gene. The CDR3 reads CASSIVSGIPPLYNEQFF. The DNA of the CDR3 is TGTGCCAGTAGTATAGTTAGCGGGATCCCCCCTCTCTACAATGAGCAGTTCTTC.

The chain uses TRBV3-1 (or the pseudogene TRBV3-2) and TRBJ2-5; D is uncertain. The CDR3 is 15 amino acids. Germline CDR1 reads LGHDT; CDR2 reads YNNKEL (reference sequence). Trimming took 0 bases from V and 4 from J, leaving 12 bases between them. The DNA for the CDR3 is TGTGCCAGCAGCCAAGAAAATTGGGGTAGAGAGACCCAGTACTTC. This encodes CASSQENWGRETQYF.

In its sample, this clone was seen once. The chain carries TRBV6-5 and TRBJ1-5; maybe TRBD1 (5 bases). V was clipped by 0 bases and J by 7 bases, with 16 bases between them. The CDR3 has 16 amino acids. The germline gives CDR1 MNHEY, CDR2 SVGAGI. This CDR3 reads CASSYSRPRVDQPQHF. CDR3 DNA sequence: TGTGCCAGCAGTTACTCGAGGCCCAGGGTAGACCAGCCCCAGCATTTT.

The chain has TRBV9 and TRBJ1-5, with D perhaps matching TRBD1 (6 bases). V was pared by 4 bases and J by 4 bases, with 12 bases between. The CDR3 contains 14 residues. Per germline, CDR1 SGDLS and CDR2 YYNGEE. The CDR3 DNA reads TGTGCCAGCAGCTACGGACAGAATAATCAGCCCCAGCATTTT. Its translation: CASSYGQNNQPQHF.

The DNA for the CDR3 is TGCGCCAGCAGCTTGGACTGGGGCTCCTACAATGAGCAGTTCTTC. Its translation: CASSLDWGSYNEQFF. The chain has TRBV5-1 and TRBJ2-1, with unresolved D. From germline, CDR1 is SGHRS and CDR2 YFSETQ. The CDR3 has 15 residues. V lost 0 bases, J lost 0 bases, and 7 bases lay in between.

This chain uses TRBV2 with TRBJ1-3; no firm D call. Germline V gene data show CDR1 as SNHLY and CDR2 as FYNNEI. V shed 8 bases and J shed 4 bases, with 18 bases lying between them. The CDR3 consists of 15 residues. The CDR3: CASFSIRGQGNTIYF. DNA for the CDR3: TGTGCCAGCTTCTCTATCAGAGGGCAAGGAAACACCATATATTTT. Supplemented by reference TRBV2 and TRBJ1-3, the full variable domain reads EPEVTQTPSHQVTQMGQEVILRCVPISNHLYFYWYRQILGQKVEFLVSFYNNEISEKSEIFDDQFSVERPDGSNFTLKIRSTKLEDSAMYFCASFSIRGQGNTIYFGEGSWLTVV.

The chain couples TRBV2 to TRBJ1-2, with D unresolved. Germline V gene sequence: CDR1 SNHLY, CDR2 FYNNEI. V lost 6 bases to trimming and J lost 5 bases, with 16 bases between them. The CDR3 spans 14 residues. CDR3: CASRRDQADYGYTF. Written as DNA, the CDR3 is TGTGCCAGCAGAAGAGACCAGGCTGATTATGGCTACACCTTC.

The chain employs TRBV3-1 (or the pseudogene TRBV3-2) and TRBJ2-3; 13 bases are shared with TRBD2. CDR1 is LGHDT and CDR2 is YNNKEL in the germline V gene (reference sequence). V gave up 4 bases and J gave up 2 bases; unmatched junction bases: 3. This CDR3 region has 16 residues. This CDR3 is CASSRTSGSVTDTQYF. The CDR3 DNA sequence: TGTGCCAGCAGCCGGACTAGCGGGAGCGTCACAGATACGCAGTATTTT.

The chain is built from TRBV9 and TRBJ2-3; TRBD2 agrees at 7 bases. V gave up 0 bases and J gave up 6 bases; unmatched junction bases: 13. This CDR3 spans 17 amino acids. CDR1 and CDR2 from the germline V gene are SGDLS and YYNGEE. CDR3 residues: CASSVGPGSGVRDTQYF. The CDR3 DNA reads TGTGCCAGCAGCGTAGGCCCTGGAAGCGGGGTACGGGATACGCAGTATTTT.

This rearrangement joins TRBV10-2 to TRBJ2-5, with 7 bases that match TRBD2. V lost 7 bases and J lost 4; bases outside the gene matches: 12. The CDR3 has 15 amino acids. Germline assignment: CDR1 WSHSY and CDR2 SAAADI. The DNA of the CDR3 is TGCGCCAGCATGAGCTCAAGACTAGCTCGAGAGACCCAGTACTTC. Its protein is CASMSSRLARETQYF.

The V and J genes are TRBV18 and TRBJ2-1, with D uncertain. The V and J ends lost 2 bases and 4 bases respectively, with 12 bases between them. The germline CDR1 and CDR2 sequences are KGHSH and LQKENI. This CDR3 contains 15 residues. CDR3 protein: CASSPWAQSYNEQFF. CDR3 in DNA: TGTGCCAGCTCACCATGGGCACAGTCATACAATGAGCAGTTCTTC.

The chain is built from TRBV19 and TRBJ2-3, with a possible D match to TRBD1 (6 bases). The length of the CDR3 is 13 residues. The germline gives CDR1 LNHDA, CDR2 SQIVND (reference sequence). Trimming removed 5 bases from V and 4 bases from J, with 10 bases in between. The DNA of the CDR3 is TGTGCCAGTAGTGTACAGGGATCAGATACGCAGTATTTT. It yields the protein CASSVQGSDTQYF.

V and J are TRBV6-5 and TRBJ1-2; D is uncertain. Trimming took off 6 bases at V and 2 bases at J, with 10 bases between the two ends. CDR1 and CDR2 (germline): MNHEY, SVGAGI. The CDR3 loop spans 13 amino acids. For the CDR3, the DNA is TGTGCCAGCAGGTCCGGGTCCAACTATGGCTACACCTTC. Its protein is CASRSGSNYGYTF.

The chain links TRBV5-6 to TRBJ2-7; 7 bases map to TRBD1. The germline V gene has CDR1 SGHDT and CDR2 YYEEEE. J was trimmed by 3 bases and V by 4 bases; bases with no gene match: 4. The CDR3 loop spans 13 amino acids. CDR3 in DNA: TGTGCCAGCAGCGGGGGACAGAACTACGAGCAGTACTTC. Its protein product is CASSGGQNYEQYF.

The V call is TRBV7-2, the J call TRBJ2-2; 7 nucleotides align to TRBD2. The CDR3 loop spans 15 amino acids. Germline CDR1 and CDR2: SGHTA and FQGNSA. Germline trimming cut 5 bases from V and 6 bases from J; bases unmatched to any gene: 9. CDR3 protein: CASSPRLGGAGELFF. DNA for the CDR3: TGTGCCAGCAGCCCCCGTTTGGGGGGGGCCGGGGAGCTGTTTTTT.

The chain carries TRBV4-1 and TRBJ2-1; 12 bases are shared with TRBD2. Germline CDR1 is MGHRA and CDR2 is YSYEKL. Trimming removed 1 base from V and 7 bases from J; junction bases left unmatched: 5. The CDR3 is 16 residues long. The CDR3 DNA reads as TGCGCCAGCAGCCAAGGACTAGCGGGAGTGTTGAATGAGCAGTTCTTC. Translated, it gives CASSQGLAGVLNEQFF.

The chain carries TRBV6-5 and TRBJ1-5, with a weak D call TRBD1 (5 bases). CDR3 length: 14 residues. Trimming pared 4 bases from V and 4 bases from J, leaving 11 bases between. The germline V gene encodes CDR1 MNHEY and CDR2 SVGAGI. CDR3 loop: CASSWGGWNQPQHF. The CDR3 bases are TGTGCCAGCAGTTGGGGGGGGTGGAATCAGCCCCAGCATTTT.

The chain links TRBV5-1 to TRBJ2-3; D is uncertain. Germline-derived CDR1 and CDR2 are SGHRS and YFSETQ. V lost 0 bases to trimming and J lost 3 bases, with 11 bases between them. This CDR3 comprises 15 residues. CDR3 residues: CASSLGSERTDTQYF. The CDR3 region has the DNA TGCGCCAGCAGCTTGGGGTCGGAGAGGACAGATACGCAGTATTTT.

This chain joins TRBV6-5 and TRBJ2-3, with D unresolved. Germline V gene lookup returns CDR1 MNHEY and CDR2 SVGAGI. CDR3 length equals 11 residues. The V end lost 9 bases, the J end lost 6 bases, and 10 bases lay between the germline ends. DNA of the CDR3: TGTGCCAGTCGAATGGAGGATACGCAGTATTTT. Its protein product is CASRMEDTQYF.